The 25 T cell receptor beta chains below come from one sample, sequenced in a study of T cell repertoires in ileal Crohn's disease. Noted time point: inflamed ileum from the surgical specimen. Assay used: immunoSEQ multiplex PCR; TCRdb lists only in-frame clones, some missing. Of more than 15,000 clones listed, more than 75% were seen once; the top ten hold about 4.4%. Specimen: ileal tissue. The receptors stem from an adult with Crohn's disease.

For this clone: Its ends do not fully match the called genes, so a read error is possible. This chain's CDR3 is CASRLTGGVRF. The CDR3 nucleotides read TGTGCCAGCAGGTTGACAGGGGGCGTCCGCTTC. The rearrangement uses TRBV7-2 and TRBJ2-7, with 10 bases lining up with TRBD1. Germline V CDR1 and CDR2: SGHTA, FQGNSA. CDR3 length: 11 amino acids.

The V call is TRBV7-9, the J call TRBJ2-2; weak D call: TRBD2 (5 bases). Trimming cost V 5 bases and J 0 bases, with 10 bases left between them. This CDR3 has 15 residues. The germline CDR1 and CDR2 sequences are SEHNR and FQNEAQ (reference sequence). The CDR3 DNA reads TGTGCCAGCAGCCCAGGACTGACGAACACCGGGGAGCTGTTTTTT. Its translation: CASSPGLTNTGELFF.

The V gene is TRBV4-3, the J gene TRBJ2-7, with D maybe TRBD1 (6 bases). Germline assignment: CDR1 LGHNA and CDR2 YSLEER. This CDR3 contains 13 residues. The germline V and J ends were trimmed by 2 bases and 3 bases, with 8 bases remaining between them. The CDR3 DNA reads as TGCGCCAGCAGCCAAAAGACAGGCTACGAGCAGTACTTC. Translated: CASSQKTGYEQYF.

The rearrangement joins TRBV28 to TRBJ2-7, with 8 nucleotides matching TRBD1. J lost 0 bases, V lost 5 bases, and 3 bases had no gene match. The CDR3 length is 14 residues. Looked up from germline, CDR1 is MDHEN and CDR2 is SYDVKM. CDR3 residues: CASSRTGSSYEQYF. DNA for the CDR3: TGTGCCAGCAGTCGGACAGGGAGCTCCTACGAGCAGTACTTC.

This chain uses TRBV25-1 with TRBJ2-7; 8 bases fit TRBD1. The CDR3 is 16 amino acids. V was clipped by 2 bases and J by 6 bases; unmatched bases: 12. Per the germline V gene, CDR1 is MGHDK and CDR2 is SYGVNS. This CDR3 reads CASSEAGKDRDPEQYF. DNA for the CDR3: TGTGCCAGCAGTGAAGCGGGGAAGGACAGGGACCCCGAGCAGTACTTC.

The chain carries TRBV25-1 and TRBJ1-5, with a possible D match to TRBD1 (6 bases). CDR3 size: 15 residues. Trimming took 4 bases from V and 3 from J, leaving 13 bases between them. In germline, CDR1 is MGHDK, CDR2 SYGVNS. Written as DNA, the CDR3 is TGTGCCAGCAGTGGGGGGGCCGCCGACAATCAGCCCCAGCATTTT. This sequence encodes CASSGGAADNQPQHF. The full variable domain, its missing parts supplied by reference TRBV25-1 and TRBJ1-5, is EADIYQTPRYLVIGTGKKITLECSQTMGHDKMYWYQQDPGMELHLIHYSYGVNSTEKGDLSSESTVSRIRTEHFPLTLESARPSHTSQYLCASSGGAADNQPQHFGDGTRLSIL.

The chain has TRBV7-9 and TRBJ2-1; possibly TRBD1 for D (5 bases). The ends were cut back, 1 base at V and 7 bases at J, with 8 bases in the middle. Germline V gene data show CDR1 as SEHNR and CDR2 as FQNEAQ (reference sequence). The CDR3 runs to 13 residues. DNA for the CDR3: TGTGCCAGCAGCTTAGGGCAGGGTAATGAGCAGTTCTTC. This sequence encodes CASSLGQGNEQFF. The full variable domain, completed using reference TRBV7-9 and TRBJ2-1, is DTGVSQNPRHKITKRGQNVTFRCDPISEHNRLYWYRQTLGQGPEFLTYFQNEAQLEKSRLLSDRFSAERPKGSFSTLEIQRTEQGDSAMYLCASSLGQGNEQFFGPGTRLTVL.

The chain recombines TRBV10-3 with TRBJ2-4; D gene unclear. CDR1 and CDR2 (germline): ENHRY, SYGVKD. This CDR3 contains 16 residues. Trimming cost V 0 bases and J 3 bases, with 12 bases left between them. CDR3 coding DNA: TGTGCCATCAGTGAGTCGCCCGGATTGGTCAAAAACATTCAGTACTTC. It encodes CAISESPGLVKNIQYF.

In this sample, this clone turned up once. The chain uses TRBV2 and TRBJ2-7; the match to TRBD1 covers 9 bases. After removal of 9 bases from V and 7 bases from J, the junction contained 13 bases not matched to a gene. CDR1 and CDR2 (germline): SNHLY, FYNNEI. CDR3 size: 14 residues. DNA of the CDR3: TGTGCCAGGAACCGGGACAGGGTCTCGGGTGAGCAGTACTTC. Protein sequence: CARNRDRVSGEQYF.

This clone was detected a few times. This chain links TRBV29-1 with TRBJ1-4; D is unclear. The germline V gene encodes CDR1 SQVTM and CDR2 ANQGSEA. Trimming removed 6 bases from V and 7 bases from J, with 15 bases in between. The CDR3 consists of 13 residues. CDR3 amino acids: CSVQRGLGEKLFF. The CDR3 DNA reads TGCAGCGTCCAACGAGGACTAGGTGAAAAACTGTTTTTT.

This clone occurred a few times. The rearrangement joins TRBV7-2 to TRBJ1-1; the D gene is possibly TRBD1 (5 bases). Trimming left V 5 bases short and J 11 bases short, with 18 bases between. The CDR3 contains 13 residues. Germline CDR1 SGHTA, CDR2 FQGNSA. CDR3 sequence (DNA): TGTGCCAGCAGCCCACTCATGGCGGGGGAGGCTTTCTTT. Encoded protein: CASSPLMAGEAFF.

The rearrangement uses TRBV9 and TRBJ1-1; 7 bases map to TRBD1. The V and J ends lost 3 bases and 11 bases, in that order; junction bases with no gene match: 10. Germline V gives CDR1 SGDLS, CDR2 YYNGEE. The CDR3 contains 13 residues. DNA for the CDR3: TGTGCCAGCAGCGATAACAGGGGATTAGCTGCTTTCTTT. This encodes CASSDNRGLAAFF.

The DNA of the CDR3 is TGCGCCAGCAGCCCGACTACTCGTGGGGCAGATACGCAGTATTTT. This sequence encodes CASSPTTRGADTQYF. The V call is TRBV5-1, the J call TRBJ2-3; D is perhaps TRBD2 (5 bases). Germline V CDR1 and CDR2: SGHRS, YFSETQ. With 4 bases removed from V and 4 bases from J, the gap between germline ends came to 16 bases. The CDR3 consists of 15 residues.

This clone was counted only a few times. The V gene is TRBV7-2, the J gene TRBJ2-7; no clear D. Trimming pared 5 bases from V and 6 bases from J, leaving 17 bases between. This CDR3 has 14 residues. Germline assignment: CDR1 SGHTA and CDR2 FQGNSA. CDR3 sequence reads: CASSNSHVQVEQYF. The CDR3 DNA reads as TGTGCCAGCAGCAACAGCCACGTCCAGGTCGAGCAGTACTTC.

The sample holds a few counts of this clone. The chain employs TRBV19 and TRBJ2-3; D gene uncertain. Germline V lookup: CDR1 LNHDA, CDR2 SQIVND (reference sequence). The CDR3 spans 16 residues. The V and J ends lost 1 base and 2 bases respectively, with 13 bases between them. For the CDR3, the DNA is TGTGCCAGTAGTATAGGGGCGCTACCCGTCACAGATACGCAGTATTTT. As protein: CASSIGALPVTDTQYF.

The V and J genes are TRBV2 and TRBJ2-3; TRBD2 agrees at 8 bases. The CDR3 has 16 residues. V was pared by 6 bases and J by 0 bases, with 8 bases of the junction left unmatched. CDR1 is SNHLY, CDR2 FYNNEI, per germline. The CDR3 DNA reads as TGTGCCAGCAGACTGCTACTAGCGGAAAGCACAGATACGCAGTATTTT. It yields the protein CASRLLLAESTDTQYF.

This chain connects TRBV7-9 to TRBJ1-2; TRBD1 agrees at 11 bases. J lost 2 bases, V lost 5 bases, and 4 bases had no gene match. The CDR3 runs to 15 residues. CDR1 is SEHNR, CDR2 FQNEAQ, per germline (reference sequence). The CDR3: CASSLDRGPNYGYTF. Written as DNA, the CDR3 is TGTGCCAGCAGCCTGGACAGGGGGCCGAACTATGGCTACACCTTC.

V and J are TRBV7-8 and TRBJ1-5; D remains unclear. Trimming stripped 2 bases from V and 7 bases from J, with 15 bases between. This CDR3 spans 15 amino acids. Germline assignment: CDR1 SGHVS and CDR2 FQNEAQ. CDR3 residues: CASSLLGGFDQPQHF. The CDR3 DNA follows: TGTGCCAGCAGCTTATTAGGAGGGTTTGACCAGCCCCAGCATTTT.

The chain carries TRBV10-3 and TRBJ2-3; D perhaps matches TRBD2 (6 bases). The germline CDR1 and CDR2 sequences are ENHRY and SYGVKD. V was trimmed by 5 bases and J by 3 bases, leaving 12 bases between them. The CDR3 is made up of 14 amino acids. This chain's CDR3 is CAISNGGSTDTQYF. CDR3 in DNA: TGTGCCATCAGTAACGGGGGTTCGACAGATACGCAGTATTTT.

This clone appeared a single time. The chain carries TRBV21-1 and TRBJ2-7; the D call of TRBD1 is as the table states it, not checked on the DNA. TRBV21-1 is given as a pseudogene. The CDR3 spans 16 residues. The CDR3 region is CASTNTEGQGKCEQYF. The CDR3 DNA follows: TGTGCCAGCACAAATACCGAGGGACAGGGTAAGTGCGAGCAGTACTTC.

There are a few counts of this clone. The genes are TRBV2 and TRBJ1-2, with D tentatively TRBD1 (6 bases). The CDR3 covers 13 residues. Per the germline V gene, CDR1 is SNHLY and CDR2 is FYNNEI. V was pared by 4 bases and J by 7 bases, with 13 bases between. The CDR3: CASSGTTTGGYTF. The DNA for the CDR3 is TGTGCCAGCAGTGGGACCACGACAGGTGGCTACACCTTC.

As regards this clone: One end of the junction does not line up with germline, which may come from a read error. The chain joins TRBV11-2 to TRBJ2-5; no clear D gene. CDR3 length: 13 amino acids. Germline CDR1 is SGHAT and CDR2 is FQNNGV. The CDR3 DNA follows: TGTGCCAGCAGCCCCCCCCCAAGAGAGGCCCAGTACTTC. This codes for CASSPPPREAQYF.

The chain links TRBV5-4 to TRBJ2-3; 8 bases agree with TRBD2. This CDR3 spans 15 amino acids. Per the germline V gene, CDR1 is SGHNT and CDR2 is YYREEE (reference sequence). V lost 0 bases to trimming and J lost 4 bases; unmatched junction nucleotides: 4. Written as DNA, the CDR3 is TGTGCCAGCAGCTTGGCCCGGGGGGGCCCAGATACGCAGTATTTT. Its translation is CASSLARGGPDTQYF. The full variable domain, its missing parts supplied by reference TRBV5-4 and TRBJ2-3, is ETGVTQSPTHLIKTRGQQVTLRCSSQSGHNTVSWYQQALGQGPQFIFQYYREEENGRGNFPPRFSGLQFPNYSSELNVNALELDDSALYLCASSLARGGPDTQYFGPGTRLTVL.

The chain is built from TRBV25-1 and TRBJ2-1; D is possibly TRBD1 or TRBD2 (6 bases each). V lost 1 base, J lost 10 bases, and 17 bases lay in between. The CDR3 extends over 15 amino acids. The germline V gene encodes CDR1 MGHDK and CDR2 SYGVNS. The chain's CDR3 is CASSELVGGHTEQFF. The CDR3 DNA reads as TGTGCCAGCAGTGAATTGGTGGGGGGCCACACGGAGCAGTTCTTC.

The chain links TRBV28 to TRBJ2-7; D not resolved. CDR1 is MDHEN, CDR2 SYDVKM, per germline. The CDR3 spans 12 residues. V was clipped by 5 bases and J by 1 base, with 6 bases between them. CDR3 sequence: CASSGVSYEQYF. The CDR3 DNA reads TGTGCCAGCAGTGGGGTTTCCTACGAGCAGTACTTC.